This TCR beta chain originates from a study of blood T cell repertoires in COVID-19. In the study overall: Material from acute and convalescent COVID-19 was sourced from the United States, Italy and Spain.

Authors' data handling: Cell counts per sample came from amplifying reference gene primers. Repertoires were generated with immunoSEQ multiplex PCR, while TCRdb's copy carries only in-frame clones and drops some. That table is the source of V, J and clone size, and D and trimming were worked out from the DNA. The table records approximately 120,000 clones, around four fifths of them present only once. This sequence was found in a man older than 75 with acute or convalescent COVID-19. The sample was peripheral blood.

For the CDR3, the DNA is TGTGCCAGCAGTCGAGACTTATACTATGGCTACACCTTC. This translates into CASSRDLYYGYTF. The V gene is TRBV12-3 or TRBV12-4, the J gene TRBJ1-2; D gene ambiguous. The CDR3 has 13 residues. Trimming pared 5 bases from V and 3 bases from J, leaving 10 bases between.